These T cell receptor beta chains were read from a single sample in a study of blood T cell repertoires in COVID-19. Sequencing used immunoSEQ multiplex PCR; TCRdb keeps in-frame clones, though not all of them. The sample yields just over 650,000 clones, approximately 90% seen once. The sequencing input was peripheral blood. The receptor source for this set is a woman in her late teens or twenties with acute or convalescent COVID-19. CDR3s include the opening cysteine and the closing phenylalanine or tryptophan. D genes are given only for firm matches. Some rows have no size entry. The others give once, few or many, or a class for an expanded clone.

cdr3_length	v_call	clone_size	j_call	d_call	cdr3_nt	cdr3_aa
14	TRBV6-5	.	TRBJ1-4	.	TGTGCCAGCAGACCCAACAGAATTAATGAAAAACTGTTTTTT	CASRPNRINEKLFF
14	TRBV5-4	.	TRBJ2-7	TRBD1	TGTGCCAGCAGCGGGGGACAGGGGCCGGCCGAGCAGTACTTC	CASSGGQGPAEQYF
16	TRBV7-9	.	TRBJ1-1	TRBD1	TGTGCCAGCAGCTTAGATCGGCAGGGGGTGAACACTGAAGCTTTCTTT	CASSLDRQGVNTEAFF
12	TRBV12-5	.	TRBJ1-4	.	TGTGCTAGAGGACAGACGAATGAAAAACTGTTTTTT	CARGQTNEKLFF
13	TRBV24-1	.	TRBJ1-2	TRBD1	TGTGCCACCAGCCCAGGGGGAAGACATGGCTACACCTTC	CATSPGGRHGYTF
14	TRBV29-1	few	TRBJ1-1	.	TGCAGCGTTGAAGACGATACAGGGCCCACTGAAGCTTTCTTT	CSVEDDTGPTEAFF
14	TRBV6-6	.	TRBJ1-1	TRBD1	TGTGCCAGCAGCAGGACAGGGACTAACACTGAAGCTTTCTTT	CASSRTGTNTEAFF
16	TRBV5-1	.	TRBJ1-1	.	TGCGCCAGCAGCTTGGGGGCAGCCCCAATGAACACTGAAGCTTTCTTT	CASSLGAAPMNTEAFF
13	TRBV7-2	few	TRBJ2-6	.	TGTGCCAGCAGCTCCTCCGGGGCCAACGTCCTGACTTTC	CASSSSGANVLTF
15	TRBV6-5	.	TRBJ1-1	.	TGTGCCAGCAGTTACTCATGGTCAGGGGACACTGAAGCTTTCTTT	CASSYSWSGDTEAFF
12	TRBV5-6	.	TRBJ1-2	.	TGTGCCAGCAGCTTGTATTCTTTTGGCTACACCTTC	CASSLYSFGYTF